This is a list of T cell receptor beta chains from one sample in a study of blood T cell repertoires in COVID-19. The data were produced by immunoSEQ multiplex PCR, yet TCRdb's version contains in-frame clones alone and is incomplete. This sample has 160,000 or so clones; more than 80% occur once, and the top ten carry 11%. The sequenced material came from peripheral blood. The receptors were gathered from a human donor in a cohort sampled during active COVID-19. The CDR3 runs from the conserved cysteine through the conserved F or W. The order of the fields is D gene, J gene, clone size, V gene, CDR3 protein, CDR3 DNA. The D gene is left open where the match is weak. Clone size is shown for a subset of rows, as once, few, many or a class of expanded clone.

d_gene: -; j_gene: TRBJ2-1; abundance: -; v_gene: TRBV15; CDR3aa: CATSREQTSYNEQFF; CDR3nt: TGTGCCACCAGCAGAGAACAAACCTCCTACAATGAGCAGTTCTTC
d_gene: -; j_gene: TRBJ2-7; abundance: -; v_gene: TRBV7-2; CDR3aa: CASSLVGAAEQYF; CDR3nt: TGTGCCAGCAGCTTAGTGGGGGCTGCCGAGCAGTACTTC
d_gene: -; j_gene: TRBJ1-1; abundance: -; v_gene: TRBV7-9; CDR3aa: CASSFGANTEAFF; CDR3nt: TGTGCCAGCAGCTTTGGGGCCAACACTGAAGCTTTCTTT
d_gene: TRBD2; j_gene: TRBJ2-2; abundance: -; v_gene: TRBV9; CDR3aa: CASSFSGGAETGELFF; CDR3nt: TGTGCCAGCAGCTTTAGCGGGGGGGCGGAAACCGGGGAGCTGTTTTTT
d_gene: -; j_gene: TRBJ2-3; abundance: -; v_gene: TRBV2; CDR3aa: CASSDMAGPTGTDTQYF; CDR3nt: TGTGCCAGCAGTGATATGGCAGGGCCGACCGGCACAGATACGCAGTATTTT
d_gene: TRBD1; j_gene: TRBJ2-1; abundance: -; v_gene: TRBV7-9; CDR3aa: CASSLEQGIPNEQFF; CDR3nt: TGTGCCAGCAGCTTAGAACAGGGGATACCCAATGAGCAGTTCTTC
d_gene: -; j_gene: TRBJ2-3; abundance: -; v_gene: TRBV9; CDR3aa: CASSVWALSSTDTQYF; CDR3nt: TGTGCCAGCAGCGTTTGGGCCCTCTCTAGCACAGATACGCAGTATTTT
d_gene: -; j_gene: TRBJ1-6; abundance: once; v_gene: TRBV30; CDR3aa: CAWSVPLGASPLHF; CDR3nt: TGTGCCTGGAGTGTACCTCTGGGGGCTTCACCCCTCCACTTT
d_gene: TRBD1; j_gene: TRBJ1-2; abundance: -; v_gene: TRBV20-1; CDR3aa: CSASSGGQGLDGYTF; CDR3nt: TGCAGTGCTAGTTCGGGAGGACAGGGGCTTGATGGCTACACCTTC
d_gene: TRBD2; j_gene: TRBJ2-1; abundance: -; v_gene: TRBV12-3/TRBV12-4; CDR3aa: CASSRLANEQFF; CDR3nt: TGTGCCAGCAGTCGACTAGCCAATGAGCAGTTCTTC
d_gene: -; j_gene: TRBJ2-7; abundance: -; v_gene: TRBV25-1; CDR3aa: CASSEFETGHYEQYF; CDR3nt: TGTGCCAGCAGTGAATTCGAGACAGGTCACTACGAGCAGTACTTC
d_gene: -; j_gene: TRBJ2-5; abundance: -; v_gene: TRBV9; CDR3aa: CASSVGSVEETQYF; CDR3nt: TGTGCCAGCAGCGTAGGGTCAGTGGAAGAGACCCAGTACTTC
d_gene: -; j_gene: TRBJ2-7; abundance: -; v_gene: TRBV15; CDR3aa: CATWARSCYEQYF; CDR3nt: TGTGCCACTTGGGCCAGAAGTTGCTACGAGCAGTACTTC
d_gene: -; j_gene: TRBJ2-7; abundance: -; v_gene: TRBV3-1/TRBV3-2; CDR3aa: CASSQGRGGSYEQYF; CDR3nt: TGTGCCAGCAGCCAAGGGAGGGGCGGTTCCTACGAGCAGTACTTC
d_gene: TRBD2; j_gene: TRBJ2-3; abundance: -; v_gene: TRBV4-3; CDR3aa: CASSQDSAGPDTQYF; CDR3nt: TGCGCCAGCAGCCAAGACTCAGCGGGACCAGATACGCAGTATTTT
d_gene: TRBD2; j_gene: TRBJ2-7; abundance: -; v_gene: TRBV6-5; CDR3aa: CASSYSRLAGGREQYF; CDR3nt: TGTGCCAGCAGTTACTCTAGACTAGCGGGAGGGCGCGAGCAGTACTTC
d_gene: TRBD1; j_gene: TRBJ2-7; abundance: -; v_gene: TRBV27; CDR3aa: CASSSDRVSYEQYF; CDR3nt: TGTGCCAGCAGTTCGGACAGGGTCTCCTACGAGCAGTACTTC
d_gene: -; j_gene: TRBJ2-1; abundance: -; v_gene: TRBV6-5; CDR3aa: CASSPTGSSYNEQFF; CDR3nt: TGTGCCAGCAGCCCGACGGGGAGCTCCTACAATGAGCAGTTCTTC
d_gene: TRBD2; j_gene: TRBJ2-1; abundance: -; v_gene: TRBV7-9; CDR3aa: CASSPPSGRALYEQFF; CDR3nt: TGTGCCAGCAGCCCCCCTAGCGGGAGGGCCCTCTATGAGCAGTTCTTC
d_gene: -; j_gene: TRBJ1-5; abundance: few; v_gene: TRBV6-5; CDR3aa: CASQRGMVNQPQHF; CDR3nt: TGTGCCAGCCAACGGGGGATGGTAAATCAGCCCCAGCATTTT
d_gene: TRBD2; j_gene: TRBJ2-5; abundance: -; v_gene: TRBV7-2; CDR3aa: CASSYTSGGLQETQYF; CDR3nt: TGTGCCAGCAGCTATACTAGCGGGGGCCTCCAAGAGACCCAGTACTTC
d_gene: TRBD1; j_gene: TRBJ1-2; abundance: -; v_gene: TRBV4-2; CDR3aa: CASSARGDRAFNYGYTF; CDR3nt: TGTGCCAGCAGCGCCCGGGGGGACAGGGCTTTTAACTATGGCTACACCTTC
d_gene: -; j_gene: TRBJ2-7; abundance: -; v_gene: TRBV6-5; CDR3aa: CASSPDSSPDEQYF; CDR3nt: TGTGCCAGCAGTCCTGACTCGTCTCCAGACGAGCAGTACTTC
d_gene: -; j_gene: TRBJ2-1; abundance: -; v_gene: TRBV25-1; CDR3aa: CAAQRNNEQFF; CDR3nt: TGTGCCGCCCAGCGGAACAATGAGCAGTTCTTC
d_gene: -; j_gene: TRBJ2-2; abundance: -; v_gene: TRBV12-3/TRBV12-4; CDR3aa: CASSFLLAGELFF; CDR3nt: TGTGCCAGCAGTTTCTTACTAGCCGGGGAGCTGTTTTTT
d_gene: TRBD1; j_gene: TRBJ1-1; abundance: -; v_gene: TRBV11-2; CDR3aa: CASSLVGTGGVLGAEAFF; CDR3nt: TGTGCCAGCAGCTTAGTGGGGACAGGGGGGGTCTTGGGCGCTGAAGCTTTCTTT
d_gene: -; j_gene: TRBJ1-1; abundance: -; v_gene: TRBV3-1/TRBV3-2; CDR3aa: CASSPPTGRNTEAFF; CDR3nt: TGTGCCAGCAGCCCCCCCACAGGGAGGAACACTGAAGCTTTCTTT
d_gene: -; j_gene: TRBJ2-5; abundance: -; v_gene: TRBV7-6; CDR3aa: CASSSWGLPGTHQETQYF; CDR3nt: TGTGCCAGCAGCTCATGGGGACTTCCCGGGACTCACCAAGAGACCCAGTACTTC
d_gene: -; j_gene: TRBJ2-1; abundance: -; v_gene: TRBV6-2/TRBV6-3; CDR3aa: CASSLDPPGLNNEQFF; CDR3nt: TGTGCCAGCAGTTTGGACCCACCGGGACTCAACAATGAGCAGTTCTTC
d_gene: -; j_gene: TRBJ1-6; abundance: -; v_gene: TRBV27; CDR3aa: CASSPRGRDLLIFSPLHF; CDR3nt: TGTGCCAGCAGTCCCCGAGGGAGGGACTTATTAATCTTTTCACCCCTCCACTTT
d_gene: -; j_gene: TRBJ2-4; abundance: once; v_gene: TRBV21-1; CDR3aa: CASSGRRKREYPGVVTKNIQYF; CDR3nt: TGTGCCAGCAGCGGGAGGAGGAAGCGGGAGTACCCCGGCGTGGTAACCAAAAACATTCAGTACTTC
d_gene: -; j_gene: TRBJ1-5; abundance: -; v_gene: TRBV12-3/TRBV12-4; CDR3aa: CASSLIRDQPQHF; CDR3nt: TGTGCCAGCAGTTTAATCAGGGATCAGCCCCAGCATTTT
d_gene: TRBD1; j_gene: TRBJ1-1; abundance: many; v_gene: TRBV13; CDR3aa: CASSTSRDRNTEAFF; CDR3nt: TGTGCCAGCAGCACGTCCCGGGACAGGAACACTGAAGCTTTCTTT
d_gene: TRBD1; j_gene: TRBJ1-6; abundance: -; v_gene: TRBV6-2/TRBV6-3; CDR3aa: CASSYRTGNYNSPLHF; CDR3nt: TGTGCCAGCAGTTACCGGACAGGGAACTATAATTCACCCCTCCACTTT
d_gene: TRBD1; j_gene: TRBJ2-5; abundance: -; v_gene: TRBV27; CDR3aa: CASADRASQETQYF; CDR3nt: TGTGCCAGCGCCGACAGGGCTTCCCAAGAGACCCAGTACTTC
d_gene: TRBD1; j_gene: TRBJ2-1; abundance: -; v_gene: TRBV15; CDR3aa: CATSRDIRGTGGDEQFF; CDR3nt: TGTGCCACCAGCAGAGATATCAGGGGGACAGGGGGAGATGAGCAGTTCTTC
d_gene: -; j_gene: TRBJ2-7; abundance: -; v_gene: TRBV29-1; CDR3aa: CSVRTARYEQYF; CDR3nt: TGCAGCGTCCGAACCGCGCGCTACGAGCAGTACTTC
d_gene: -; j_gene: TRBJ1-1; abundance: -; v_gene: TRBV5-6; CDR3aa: CASSYNTGRVGNTEAFF; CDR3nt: TGTGCCAGCAGCTATAATACAGGGAGGGTGGGGAACACTGAAGCTTTCTTT